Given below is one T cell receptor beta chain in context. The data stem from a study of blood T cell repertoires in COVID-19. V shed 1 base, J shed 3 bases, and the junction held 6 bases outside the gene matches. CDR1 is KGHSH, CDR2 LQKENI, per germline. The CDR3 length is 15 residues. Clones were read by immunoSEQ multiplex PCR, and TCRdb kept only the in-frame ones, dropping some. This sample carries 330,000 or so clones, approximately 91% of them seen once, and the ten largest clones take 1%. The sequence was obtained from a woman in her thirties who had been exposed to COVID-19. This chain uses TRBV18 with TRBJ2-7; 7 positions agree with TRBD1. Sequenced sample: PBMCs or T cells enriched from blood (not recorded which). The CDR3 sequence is CASSPQGASFYEQYF. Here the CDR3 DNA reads TGTGCCAGCTCACCACAGGGGGCGAGTTTCTACGAGCAGTACTTC.